This T cell receptor (beta chain) was observed in a study of cytomegalovirus exposure and HLA in healthy donors. Germline trimming cut 5 bases from V and 2 bases from J; bases unmatched to any gene: 4. The CDR3 contains 14 residues. In germline, CDR1 is MNHNS, CDR2 SASEGT. In the PCR, 60 Vbeta and 13 Jbeta primers were used. Sequencing was performed with immunoSEQ multiplex PCR; in TCRdb, only in-frame clones are kept and a portion is missing. Recorded for this sample: roughly 75,000 clones. This receptor was identified in a boy younger than 18 in good health and CMV-seronegative. The sequencing input was PBMCs. The chain recombines TRBV6-1 with TRBJ2-7; 9 bases align to TRBD1. The CDR3 DNA sequence: TGTGCCAGCAGTCTCCGGACAGGGGCCTACGAGCAGTACTTC. Its translation: CASSLRTGAYEQYF.